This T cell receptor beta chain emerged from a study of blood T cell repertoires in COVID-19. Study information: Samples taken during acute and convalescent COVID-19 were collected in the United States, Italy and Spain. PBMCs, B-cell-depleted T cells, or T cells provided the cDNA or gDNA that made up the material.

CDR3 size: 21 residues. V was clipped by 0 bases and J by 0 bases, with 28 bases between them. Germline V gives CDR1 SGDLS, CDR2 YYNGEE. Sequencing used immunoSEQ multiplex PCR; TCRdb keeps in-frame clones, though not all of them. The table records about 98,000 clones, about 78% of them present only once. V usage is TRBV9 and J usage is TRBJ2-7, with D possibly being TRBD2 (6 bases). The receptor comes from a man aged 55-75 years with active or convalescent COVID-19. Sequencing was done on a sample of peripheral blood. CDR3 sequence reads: CASSVAGIAVPFKFSSYEQYV. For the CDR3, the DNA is TGTGCCAGCAGCGTAGCTGGGATAGCGGTACCCTTCAAGTTTAGCTCCTACGAGCAGTACGTC.